These 3 T cell receptor beta chains were all obtained from the same sample, sequenced in a study of beta chain features in type 1 diabetes. Every bit of the isolated RNA underwent reverse transcription, so sequencing read expressed TCRB transcripts. The method was immunoSEQ multiplex PCR; TCRdb's version includes in-frame clones alone and lacks a portion of them. Seen here are about 620,000 clones, about 14% observed once, and the top ten hold approximately 0.087%. The sequenced material came from naive CD4+ T cells from blood. These receptors all stem from a man between 18 and 35 years old in good health.

This clone was counted between two and nine times. The CDR3 sequence: CAIIPGLAENNEQFF. In DNA form, the CDR3 reads TGTGCCATCATCCCGGGACTAGCGGAGAACAATGAGCAGTTCTTC. V and J are TRBV10-3 and TRBJ2-1, with 11 bases fitting TRBD2. The ends lost 7 bases at V and 5 bases at J; junction bases unmatched: 7. The germline gives CDR1 ENHRY, CDR2 SYGVKD. The CDR3 spans 15 residues.

The chain uses TRBV21-1 and TRBJ1-3. TRBV21-1 is noted as a pseudogene. CDR3 length equals 18 residues. The CDR3 spells CASRTYVPACLNGNTIYF. The DNA of the CDR3 is TGTGCCAGCAGAACCTACGTTCCCGCCTGTCTCAATGGAAACACCATATATTTT.

This clone has a handful of counts. This chain uses TRBV7-3 with TRBJ2-7; possible D gene TRBD1, 5 bases. CDR3 length: 13 amino acids. Germline CDR1 reads SGHTA; CDR2 reads FQGTGA. Trimming left V 8 bases short and J 6 bases short, with 17 bases between. The CDR3 here is CASGSGSQGEQYF. CDR3 in DNA: TGTGCCAGCGGTTCAGGTTCTCAGGGCGAGCAGTACTTC.